One sample yielded the 28 T cell receptor beta chains listed below, sequenced in a study of CD8 T cells in Susac syndrome. When the RNA was reverse transcribed, random hexamers were used with an input of about 0.5 to 1 ug. Each CDR3 protein gets one entry after TCRdb re-called the immunoSEQ multiplex PCR reads with MiXCR. The profile covers about 200,000 distinct CDR3 sequences, with 85% to 95% appearing a single time and 0.08% to 0.11% taken by the ten largest. Sequenced: CD4+ T cells from PBMCs. These receptors originate from a human donor in good health.

V usage is TRBV6-6 and J usage is TRBJ2-2; D gene uncertain. Germline V gene sequence: CDR1 MNHNY, CDR2 SVGAGI (reference sequence). The CDR3 is 13 residues long. Trimming cost V 4 bases and J 4 bases, with 7 bases left between them. CDR3 region: CASSLASTGELFF. The CDR3 region has the DNA TGTGCCAGCAGTTTAGCCTCCACCGGGGAGCTGTTTTTT.

V gene TRBV20-1 combines with J gene TRBJ1-5; 9 bases agree with TRBD1. The ends lost 5 bases at V and 5 bases at J; junction bases unmatched: 4. CDR3 length equals 13 residues. Germline CDR1 DFQATT, CDR2 SNEGSKA (reference sequence). The CDR3 DNA is TGCAGTGCTTGGGACAGGGCGCATCAGCCCCAGCATTTT. Translation: CSAWDRAHQPQHF.

The chain is built from TRBV4-3 and TRBJ2-7; 12 nucleotides agree with TRBD2. V dropped 4 bases and J dropped 4; count of bases not matched to a gene: 5. Germline V gives CDR1 LGHNA, CDR2 YSLEER. CDR3 size: 15 residues. CDR3 nucleotide sequence: TGCGCCAGCAGCCGAACTAGCGGGGGGTTATACGAGCAGTACTTC. Its translation: CASSRTSGGLYEQYF.

This clonotype appeared a single time. The J gene is TRBJ1-1, the V gene TRBV5-4; the match to TRBD1 covers 8 bases. Trimming took 6 bases from V and 2 from J; bases not matched to a gene: 12. The CDR3 extends over 16 amino acids. Germline CDR1 reads SGHNT; CDR2 reads YYREEE (reference sequence). CDR3 bases: TGTGCCAGCACCCCTCTTGGTGGGACAGGCAACACTGAAGCTTTCTTT. It yields the protein CASTPLGGTGNTEAFF.

J is TRBJ1-2 and V is TRBV9; D may be TRBD1 (5 bases). The V end lost 0 bases, the J end lost 4 bases, and 10 bases lay between the germline ends. From germline, CDR1 is SGDLS and CDR2 YYNGEE. The CDR3 runs to 14 residues. The CDR3 region is CASSVGGRAYGYTF. DNA for the CDR3: TGTGCCAGCAGCGTAGGGGGGAGAGCCTATGGCTACACCTTC.

The chain carries TRBV14 and TRBJ2-5; D is ambiguous. The CDR3 has 13 amino acids. CDR1 is SGHDN and CDR2 is FVKESK in the germline V gene. Trimming cost V 4 bases and J 5 bases, with 11 bases left between them. The CDR3 nucleotides read TGTGCCAGCAGCCTCATCGCGGTCGAGACCCAGTACTTC. Its translation is CASSLIAVETQYF.

The chain uses TRBV14 and TRBJ2-4; 7 bases line up with TRBD2. CDR1 is SGHDN and CDR2 is FVKESK in the germline V gene. This CDR3 contains 13 residues. Germline trimming cut 1 base from V and 7 bases from J; bases unmatched to any gene: 1. The CDR3 nucleotides are TGTGCCAGCAGCCAAGGCGGGAGTAACATTCAGTACTTC. Its translation is CASSQGGSNIQYF.

The gene calls are TRBV6-2 or TRBV6-3 and TRBJ1-2; D is unclear. V dropped 7 bases and J dropped 3 bases, with 21 bases sitting between them. This CDR3 has 16 amino acids. The germline V gene has CDR1 MNHEY and CDR2 SVGEGT. Here the CDR3 DNA reads TGTGCCAGCACCACGGGCAGCTCAAAGGGCTACTATGGCTACACCTTC. Its translation is CASTTGSSKGYYGYTF.

Written as DNA, the CDR3 is TGCAGCGTTGAAGGTCGGACAAATTATGGCTACACCTTC. This sequence encodes CSVEGRTNYGYTF. The chain employs TRBV29-1 and TRBJ1-2; weak D call: TRBD1 (5 bases). Germline V gene lookup returns CDR1 SQVTM and CDR2 ANQGSEA. The CDR3 loop spans 13 amino acids. The V gene lost 1 base and the J gene lost 5 bases, with 11 bases spanning the gap.

The sample holds one count of this clonotype. The chain uses TRBV5-6 and TRBJ1-4; possible D gene TRBD1, 6 bases. Trimming took 5 bases from V and 2 from J, leaving 16 bases between them. The CDR3 loop spans 16 amino acids. Per the germline V gene, CDR1 is SGHDT and CDR2 is YYEEEE. This CDR3 reads CASRAVWDNTNEKLFF. The CDR3 nucleotides are TGTGCCAGCAGAGCCGTTTGGGACAATACTAATGAAAAACTGTTTTTT.

V and J are TRBV20-1 and TRBJ1-4; no clear D. Germline CDR1 DFQATT, CDR2 SNEGSKA (reference sequence). This CDR3 has 12 residues. Trimming took 3 bases from V and 8 from J, leaving 10 bases between them. The CDR3 spells CSASFAGEKLFF. The CDR3 coding sequence is TGCAGTGCTAGTTTCGCGGGGGAAAAACTGTTTTTT.

The rearrangement links TRBV5-4 to TRBJ1-2; TRBD1 agrees at 10 bases. Trimming removed 4 bases from V and 4 bases from J; junction bases left unmatched: 13. This CDR3 comprises 17 residues. Germline CDR1 is SGHNT and CDR2 is YYREEE (reference sequence). This CDR3 reads CASSHTGQGKASYGYTF. CDR3 sequence (DNA): TGTGCCAGCAGCCATACGGGACAGGGGAAAGCGAGCTATGGCTACACCTTC.

J is TRBJ2-3 and V is TRBV20-1; 9 bases are a match to TRBD2. V was pared by 5 bases and J by 6 bases, with 6 bases of the junction left unmatched. The germline gives CDR1 DFQATT, CDR2 SNEGSKA (reference sequence). The CDR3 runs 13 residues. CDR3 nucleotides: TGCAGTGCTCGGATAGCGGGAGCTGATACGCAGTATTTT. Protein product: CSARIAGADTQYF.

The chain combines TRBV3-1 with TRBJ1-5; D not certain. Trimming pared 4 bases from V and 9 bases from J, leaving 22 bases between. Germline lookup yields CDR1 LGHDT and CDR2 YNNKEL (reference sequence). This CDR3 region has 16 residues. The CDR3: CASSLHPLPLGWPQHF. In DNA, the CDR3 is TGTGCCAGCAGCCTCCACCCTCTCCCCCTTGGTTGGCCCCAGCATTTT. Filled out from reference TRBV3-1 and TRBJ1-5, the complete variable domain reads DTAVSQTPKYLVTQMGNDKSIKCEQNLGHDTMYWYKQDSKKFLKIMFSYNNKELIINETVPNRFSPKSPDKAHLNLHINSLELGDSAVYFCASSLHPLPLGWPQHFGDGTRLSIL.

This clonotype was observed a single time. The chain employs TRBV30 and TRBJ1-3; D perhaps matches TRBD1 (5 bases). This CDR3 comprises 15 residues. The V end lost 3 bases, the J end lost 0 bases, and 12 bases lay between the germline ends. Germline-derived CDR1 and CDR2 are GTSNPN and SVGIG (reference sequence). Written as DNA, the CDR3 is TGTGCCTGGAGGGGGGGAACCTTCTCTGGAAACACCATATATTTT. Protein product: CAWRGGTFSGNTIYF.

This clonotype was seen only once. The chain links TRBV20-1 to TRBJ2-1; D could derive from TRBD1 or TRBD2 (5 bases each). V was trimmed by 3 bases and J by 4 bases, leaving 16 bases between them. The CDR3 loop spans 15 amino acids. CDR1 and CDR2 (germline): DFQATT, SNEGSKA (reference sequence). The CDR3 region is CSASEGPWGYNEQFF. For the CDR3, the DNA is TGCAGTGCTAGCGAGGGGCCTTGGGGATACAATGAGCAGTTCTTC.

V gene TRBV2 combines with J gene TRBJ2-5; possibly TRBD1 for D (6 bases). There are 14 residues in the CDR3. CDR1 and CDR2 (germline): SNHLY, FYNNEI. V lost 2 bases, J lost 4 bases, and 11 bases lay in between. CDR3 region: CASSEQGTGETQYF. The CDR3 DNA is TGTGCCAGCAGTGAACAGGGGACCGGAGAGACCCAGTACTTC. The variable domain in full, completed from reference TRBV2 and TRBJ2-5, reads EPEVTQTPSHQVTQMGQEVILRCVPISNHLYFYWYRQILGQKVEFLVSFYNNEISEKSEIFDDQFSVERPDGSNFTLKIRSTKLEDSAMYFCASSEQGTGETQYFGPGTRLLVL.

The rearrangement links TRBV7-2 to TRBJ1-2; TRBD1 is a possible D gene (6 bases). The CDR3 contains 15 residues. Trimming took 1 base from V and 3 from J, leaving 12 bases between them. Germline V gives CDR1 SGHTA, CDR2 FQGNSA. CDR3 coding DNA: TGTGCCAGCAGCTTAGTTGGGGGCGCTTACTATGGCTACACCTTC. Encoded protein: CASSLVGGAYYGYTF.

J is TRBJ2-2 and V is TRBV30; no clear D gene. V was pared by 2 bases and J by 7 bases, with 20 bases between. This CDR3 has 16 residues. CDR1 is GTSNPN, CDR2 SVGIG, per germline (reference sequence). The chain's CDR3 is CAWSSDNLTVVGELFF. The DNA of the CDR3 is TGTGCCTGGAGTTCCGACAACCTCACCGTTGTCGGGGAGCTGTTTTTT.

The J gene is TRBJ1-1, the V gene TRBV12-3 or TRBV12-4, with D uncertain. The V end was cut by 8 bases, the J end by 4 bases, with 14 bases between. This CDR3 has 13 residues. The CDR3 here is CASRGERVTEAFF. The CDR3 region has the DNA TGTGCCAGCCGGGGAGAGAGGGTCACTGAAGCTTTCTTT.

The V call is TRBV6-2 or TRBV6-3, the J call TRBJ2-7; 8 nucleotides match TRBD2. Per germline, CDR1 MNHEY and CDR2 SVGEGT. This CDR3 spans 16 amino acids. V gave up 5 bases and J gave up 0 bases; unmatched junction bases: 9. CDR3 sequence reads: CASSLLGAGASYEQYV. The CDR3 nucleotides are TGTGCCAGCAGTCTCCTCGGAGCGGGGGCCTCCTACGAGCAGTACGTC.

This sequence joins TRBV6-5 and TRBJ2-1, with 7 bases fitting TRBD1. The germline V gene has CDR1 MNHEY and CDR2 SVGAGI. This CDR3 is 12 amino acids long. V gave up 5 bases and J gave up 6 bases; unmatched junction bases: 1. The CDR3 DNA sequence: TGTGCCAGCAGTCGACAGGGCAATGAGCAGTTCTTC. Translated, it gives CASSRQGNEQFF.

The chain couples TRBV7-9 to TRBJ2-2; 7 nucleotides match TRBD1. The junction had 8 bases not matched to a gene; V was cut back by 5 bases and J by 5 bases. The CDR3 consists of 15 residues. The V gene's germline CDR1 is SEHNR and CDR2 FQNEAQ (reference sequence). The CDR3 here is CASSGRDSATGELFF. The CDR3 DNA is TGTGCCAGCAGCGGCCGGGACAGTGCAACCGGGGAGCTGTTTTTT.

The V call is TRBV24-1, the J call TRBJ2-3; either TRBD1 or TRBD2 may supply D (6 bases each). This CDR3 spans 14 amino acids. V lost 5 bases and J lost 5, with 13 bases in between. The germline V gene has CDR1 KGHDR and CDR2 SFDVKD. CDR3 DNA sequence: TGTGCCACCAGTGCTTACGGGGGCGAAGATACGCAGTATTTT. Protein product: CATSAYGGEDTQYF.

V gene TRBV3-1 combines with J gene TRBJ2-7, with 9 nucleotides matching TRBD2. The CDR3 is 17 amino acids. Per germline, CDR1 LGHDT and CDR2 YNNKEL (reference sequence). The V and J ends lost 3 bases and 5 bases, in that order; junction bases with no gene match: 14. The CDR3: CASSQGALAGMGDEQYF. The CDR3 DNA follows: TGTGCCAGCAGCCAGGGGGCTCTAGCGGGGATGGGCGACGAGCAGTACTTC.

The V call is TRBV3-1, the J call TRBJ2-1, with 16 bases lining up with TRBD2. This CDR3 is 18 amino acids long. With 5 bases clipped from V and 4 bases from J, the junction kept 8 bases outside the gene matches. CDR1 is LGHDT, CDR2 YNNKEL, per germline (reference sequence). The CDR3 spells CASSFRPGLAGGYNEQFF. DNA for the CDR3: TGTGCCAGCAGCTTTAGACCGGGACTAGCGGGGGGGTACAATGAGCAGTTCTTC.

This clonotype appeared once. J is TRBJ2-3 and V is TRBV18; 7 bases align to TRBD2. CDR1 and CDR2 (germline): KGHSH, LQKENI. The CDR3 has 15 residues. The V gene end was trimmed by 0 bases and the J gene end by 0 bases; junction bases not matched to a gene: 0. The CDR3 DNA sequence: TGTGCCAGCTCACCACCTAGCGGGAGCACAGATACGCAGTATTTT. Protein product: CASSPPSGSTDTQYF.

The gene calls are TRBV3-1 and TRBJ2-7; no reliable D call. V lost 2 bases and J lost 0, with 17 bases in between. Germline CDR1 reads LGHDT; CDR2 reads YNNKEL (reference sequence). The CDR3 is made up of 17 amino acids. The CDR3 DNA reads TGTGCCAGCAGCCAACCTTGGGGTCGCGTCAACTCCTACGAGCAGTACGTC. It specifies CASSQPWGRVNSYEQYV.